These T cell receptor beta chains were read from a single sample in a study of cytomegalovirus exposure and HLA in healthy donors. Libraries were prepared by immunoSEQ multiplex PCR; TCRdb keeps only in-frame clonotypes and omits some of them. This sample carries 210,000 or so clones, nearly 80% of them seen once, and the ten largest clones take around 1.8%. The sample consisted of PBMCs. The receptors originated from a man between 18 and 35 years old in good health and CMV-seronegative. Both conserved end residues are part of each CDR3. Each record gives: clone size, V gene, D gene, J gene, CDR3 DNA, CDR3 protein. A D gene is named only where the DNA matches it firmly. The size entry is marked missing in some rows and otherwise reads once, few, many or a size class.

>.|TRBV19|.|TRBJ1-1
TGTGCCAGTAGTTTACTTGGGGCAGCCGAAGCTTTCTTT
CASSLLGAAEAFF
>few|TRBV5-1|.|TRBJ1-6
TGCGCCAGCAGCTTATGGGCCCCTCTACCAGGGAACGTCAAGCATTCACCCCTCCACTTT
CASSLWAPLPGNVKHSPLHF
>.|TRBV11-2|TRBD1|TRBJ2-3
TGTGCCAGCAGCTCCCGGGACAGCCGGTTAGATACGCAGTATTTT
CASSSRDSRLDTQYF
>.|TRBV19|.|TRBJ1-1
TGTGCCAGTAACAGAGACACTGAAGCTTTCTTT
CASNRDTEAFF
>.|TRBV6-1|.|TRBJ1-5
TGTGCCAGCAGTGAAACGGGTAGGCCTTATAGCAATCAGCCCCAGCATTTT
CASSETGRPYSNQPQHF
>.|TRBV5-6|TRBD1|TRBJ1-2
TGTGCCAGCAGCTCTCCTCGCAGGGGGCTCTGGACTAGGGGCTACACCTTC
CASSSPRRGLWTRGYTF
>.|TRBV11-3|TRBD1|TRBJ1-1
TGTGCCAGCAGCTTAGATCGGACAGGGGCCATGAACACTGAAGCTTTCTTT
CASSLDRTGAMNTEAFF
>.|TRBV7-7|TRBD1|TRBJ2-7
TGTGCTAGCAGCCGGGGGACAGGGTTCGAGCAGTACTTC
CASSRGTGFEQYF
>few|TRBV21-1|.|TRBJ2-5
TGTGCCAGCAGCAAAGAGGGTGGACTAGCGGGGGGTCCGAAACCTCAAGAGACCCAGTACTTC
CASSKEGGLAGGPKPQETQYF
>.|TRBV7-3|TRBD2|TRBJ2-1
TGTGCCAGCAGCCCCGGGACTAGCGGGATTGCCTACAATGAGCAGTTCTTC
CASSPGTSGIAYNEQFF
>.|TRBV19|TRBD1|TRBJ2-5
TGTGCCAGTATTGGGACAGGGGGCTTGGAGACCCAGTACTTC
CASIGTGGLETQYF
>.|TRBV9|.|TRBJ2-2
TGTGCCAGCAGCGTAGTTGGCAGGGCATACTTTGGCACCGGGGAGCTGTTTTTT
CASSVVGRAYFGTGELFF
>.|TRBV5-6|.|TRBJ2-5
TGTGCCAGCAGCTACGACAGTCGGCAAGAGACCCAGTACTTC
CASSYDSRQETQYF
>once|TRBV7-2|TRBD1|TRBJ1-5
TGTGCCAGCAGCTTAGGGGGACAGGATCAGCCCCAGCATTTT
CASSLGGQDQPQHF
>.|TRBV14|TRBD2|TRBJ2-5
TGTGCCAGCAGCCAAGACACTAGCGGGACCTACCAAGAGACCCAGTACTTC
CASSQDTSGTYQETQYF
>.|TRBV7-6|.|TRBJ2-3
TGTGCCAGCAGCTTAATTGGGGAGATGGGCACAGATACGCAGTATTTT
CASSLIGEMGTDTQYF
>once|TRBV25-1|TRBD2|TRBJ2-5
TGTGCCAGCAGCTCCCTAGCGGGAGGGCTAAAAGAGACCCAGTACTTC
CASSSLAGGLKETQYF
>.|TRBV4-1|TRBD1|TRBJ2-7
TGCGCCAGCAGCCAAGAACGGGACAGGGGCTACGAGCAGTACTTC
CASSQERDRGYEQYF
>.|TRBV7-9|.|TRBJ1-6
TGTGCCAGCAGCCAAAACGGGCCTGGGAGAAATTCACCCCTCCACTTT
CASSQNGPGRNSPLHF
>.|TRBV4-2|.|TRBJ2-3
TGTGCCAGCAGCCAAGACGGACAGAGCACAGATACGCAGTATTTT
CASSQDGQSTDTQYF
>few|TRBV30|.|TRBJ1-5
TGTGCCTGGGGAACATCGAGGAGTCAGCCCCAGCATTTT
CAWGTSRSQPQHF
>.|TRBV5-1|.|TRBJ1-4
TGCGCCAGCAGCCACGGACAGCCAACTAATGAAAAACTGTTTTTT
CASSHGQPTNEKLFF
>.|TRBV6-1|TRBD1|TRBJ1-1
TGTGCCAGCAGTGGGACAGGGGGCTACATGAACACTGAAGCTTTCTTT
CASSGTGGYMNTEAFF
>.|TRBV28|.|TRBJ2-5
TGTGCCAGCAGTTTCCCTCCAGAAATGCAGTACTTC
CASSFPPEMQYF
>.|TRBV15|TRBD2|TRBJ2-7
TGTGCCACCAGCCCGACTAGCATCTACGAGCAGTACTTC
CATSPTSIYEQYF
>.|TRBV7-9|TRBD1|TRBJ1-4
TGTTCCAGCAGCTCCATCGGGGGACAGGGGTGGGGGAATGAAAAACTGTTTTTT
CSSSSIGGQGWGNEKLFF
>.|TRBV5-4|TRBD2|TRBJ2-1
TGTGCCAGCAGCTTGCTAGCGGAGCACAATGAGCAGTTCTTC
CASSLLAEHNEQFF
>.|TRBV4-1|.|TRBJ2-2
TGCGCCAGCAGCCTGGTAGTCGGGGAGCTGTTTTTT
CASSLVVGELFF
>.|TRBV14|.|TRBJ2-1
TGTGCCAGCAGCCAAGACGAAGGACTAATTGCCTACAATGAGCAGTTCTTC
CASSQDEGLIAYNEQFF
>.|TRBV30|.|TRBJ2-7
TGTGCCTGGAATCACGCCGGAAGGAGCTCCTACGAGCAGTACTTC
CAWNHAGRSSYEQYF
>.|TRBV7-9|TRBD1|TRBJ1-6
TGTGCCAGCAGCTTAGCCCAGGGGGCGCGCGGGACCAATTCACCCCTCCACTTT
CASSLAQGARGTNSPLHF